This TCR beta chain was retrieved from a study of cytomegalovirus exposure and HLA in healthy donors. This CDR3 comprises 13 residues. Trimming removed 7 bases from V and 6 bases from J; junction bases left unmatched: 8. Germline V CDR1 and CDR2: WSHSY, SAAADI. Both 60 Vbeta primers and 13 Jbeta primers went into the PCR. Measured with immunoSEQ multiplex PCR; TCRdb has only the in-frame clones, and not every one. In the table there are approximately 180,000 clones, about 13% of which are singletons. Of note for this clone: The target antigen is unknown. This same CDR3 is encoded by further DNA sequences in the sample.

Whole-study findings and limits: The study labeled 170 or so TCR beta chains cytomegalovirus-associated. Confirmation was obtained in vitro that a few CMV-associated chains are specific for CMV antigens. Follow-up analysis found HLA locus-dependent TCR association rates, highest for DRB1 and lowest for HLA-C.

The chain couples TRBV10-2 to TRBJ1-2; 7 bases align to TRBD1. The TCR sequence derives from a man aged 45-65 years in good health and CMV-seropositive. The sample taken for sequencing was PBMCs. CDR3 nucleotides: TGCGCCAGCACCCCTACAGGGGTAAATGGCTACACCTTC. Translated, it gives CASTPTGVNGYTF.